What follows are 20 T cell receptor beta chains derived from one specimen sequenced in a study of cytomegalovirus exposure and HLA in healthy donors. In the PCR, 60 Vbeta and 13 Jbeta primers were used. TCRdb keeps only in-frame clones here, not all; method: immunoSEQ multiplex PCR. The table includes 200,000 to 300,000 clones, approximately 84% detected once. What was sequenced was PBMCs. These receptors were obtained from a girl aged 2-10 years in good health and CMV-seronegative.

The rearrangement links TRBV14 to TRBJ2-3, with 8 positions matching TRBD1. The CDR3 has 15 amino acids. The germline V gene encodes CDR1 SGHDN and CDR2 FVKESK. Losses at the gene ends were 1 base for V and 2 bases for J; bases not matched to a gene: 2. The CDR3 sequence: CASSQGTGFTDTQYF. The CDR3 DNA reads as TGTGCCAGCAGCCAAGGGACAGGGTTCACAGATACGCAGTATTTT.

This CDR3 reads CASSILRTSGGRNTQYF. CDR3 DNA: TGTGCCAGTAGTATACTGAGGACTAGCGGGGGCCGGAATACGCAGTATTTT. This rearrangement joins TRBV19 to TRBJ2-3, with TRBD2 matching over 13 bases. Per germline, CDR1 LNHDA and CDR2 SQIVND (reference sequence). This CDR3 spans 17 amino acids. V lost 2 bases and J lost 7; bases outside the gene matches: 9.

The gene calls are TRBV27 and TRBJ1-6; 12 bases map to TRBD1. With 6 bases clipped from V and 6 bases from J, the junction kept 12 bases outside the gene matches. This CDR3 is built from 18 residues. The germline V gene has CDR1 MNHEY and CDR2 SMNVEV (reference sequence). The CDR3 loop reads CASRPRDRGLFGNSPLHF. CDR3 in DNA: TGTGCCAGCAGACCCCGGGACAGGGGGCTTTTTGGTAATTCACCCCTCCACTTT.

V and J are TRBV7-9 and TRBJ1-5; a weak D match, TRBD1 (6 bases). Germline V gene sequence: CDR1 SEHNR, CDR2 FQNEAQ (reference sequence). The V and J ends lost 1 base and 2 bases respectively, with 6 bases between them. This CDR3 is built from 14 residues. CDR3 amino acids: CASSLGQGNQPQHF. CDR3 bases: TGTGCCAGCAGCTTAGGACAGGGCAATCAGCCCCAGCATTTT. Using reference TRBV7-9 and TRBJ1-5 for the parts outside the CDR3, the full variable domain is DTGVSQNPRHKITKRGQNVTFRCDPISEHNRLYWYRQTLGQGPEFLTYFQNEAQLEKSRLLSDRFSAERPKGSFSTLEIQRTEQGDSAMYLCASSLGQGNQPQHFGDGTRLSIL.

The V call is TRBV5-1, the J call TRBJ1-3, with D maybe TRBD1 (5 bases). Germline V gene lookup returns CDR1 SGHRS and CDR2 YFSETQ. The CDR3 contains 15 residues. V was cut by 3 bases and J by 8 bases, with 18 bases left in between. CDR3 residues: CASSSPGGVIYTIYF. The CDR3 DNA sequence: TGCGCCAGCAGCTCTCCCGGGGGTGTCATTTACACCATATATTTT.

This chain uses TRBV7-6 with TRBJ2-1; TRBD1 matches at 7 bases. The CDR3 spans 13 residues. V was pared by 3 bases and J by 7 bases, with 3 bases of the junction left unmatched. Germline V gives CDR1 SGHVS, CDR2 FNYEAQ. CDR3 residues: CASSLGTVNEQFF. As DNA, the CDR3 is TGTGCCAGCAGCTTGGGGACAGTGAATGAGCAGTTCTTC.

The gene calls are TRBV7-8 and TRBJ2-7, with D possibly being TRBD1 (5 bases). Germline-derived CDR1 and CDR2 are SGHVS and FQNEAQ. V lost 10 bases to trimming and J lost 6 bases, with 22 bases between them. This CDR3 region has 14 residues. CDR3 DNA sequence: TGTGCCACCACAAGGGGCTACTCTTCAGGCGAGCAGTACTTC. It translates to CATTRGYSSGEQYF.

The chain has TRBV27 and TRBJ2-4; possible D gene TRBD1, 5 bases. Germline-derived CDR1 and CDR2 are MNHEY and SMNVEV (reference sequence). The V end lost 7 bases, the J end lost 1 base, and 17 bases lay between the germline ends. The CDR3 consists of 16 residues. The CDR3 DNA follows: TGTGCCAGCAAGAGTGGGGTACCAGGGGCCAAAAACATTCAGTACTTC. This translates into CASKSGVPGAKNIQYF.

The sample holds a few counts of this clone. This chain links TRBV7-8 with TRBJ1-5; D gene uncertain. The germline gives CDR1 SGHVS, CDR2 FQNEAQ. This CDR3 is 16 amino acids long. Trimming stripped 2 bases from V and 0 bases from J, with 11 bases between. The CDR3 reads CASSLSAVSSNQPQHF. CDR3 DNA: TGTGCCAGCAGCTTATCGGCGGTCAGTAGCAATCAGCCCCAGCATTTT.

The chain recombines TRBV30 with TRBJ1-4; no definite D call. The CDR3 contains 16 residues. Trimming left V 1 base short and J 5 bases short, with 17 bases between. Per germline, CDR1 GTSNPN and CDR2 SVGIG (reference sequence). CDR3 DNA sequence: TGTGCCTGGAGTGGTCGGAGTTATGGTCCCAATGAAAAACTGTTTTTT. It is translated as CAWSGRSYGPNEKLFF.

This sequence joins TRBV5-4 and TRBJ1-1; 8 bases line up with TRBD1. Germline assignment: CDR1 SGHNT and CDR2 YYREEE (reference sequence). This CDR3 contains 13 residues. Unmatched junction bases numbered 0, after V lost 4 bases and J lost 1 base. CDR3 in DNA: TGTGCCAGCAGCGGACAGGGGAACACTGAAGCTTTCTTT. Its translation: CASSGQGNTEAFF.

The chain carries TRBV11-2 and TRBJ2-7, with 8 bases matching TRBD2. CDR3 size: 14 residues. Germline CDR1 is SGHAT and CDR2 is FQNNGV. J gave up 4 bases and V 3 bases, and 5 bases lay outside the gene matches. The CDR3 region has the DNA TGTGCCAGCAGCTTGACGGGAGGGGGATACGAGCAGTACTTC. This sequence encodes CASSLTGGGYEQYF.

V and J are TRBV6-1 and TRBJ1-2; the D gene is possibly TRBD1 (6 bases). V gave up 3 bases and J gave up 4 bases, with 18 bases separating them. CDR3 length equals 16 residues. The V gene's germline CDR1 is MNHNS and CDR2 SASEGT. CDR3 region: CASSEGALGPFYGYTF. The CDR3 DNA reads TGTGCCAGCAGTGAGGGGGCTTTAGGGCCTTTCTATGGCTACACCTTC.

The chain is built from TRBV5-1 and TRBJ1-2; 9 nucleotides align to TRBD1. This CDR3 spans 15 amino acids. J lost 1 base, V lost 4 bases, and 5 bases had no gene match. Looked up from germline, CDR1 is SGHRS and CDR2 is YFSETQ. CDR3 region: CASSLDRGSNYGYTF. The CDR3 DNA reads TGCGCCAGCAGCCTCGACAGGGGGAGTAACTATGGCTACACCTTC.

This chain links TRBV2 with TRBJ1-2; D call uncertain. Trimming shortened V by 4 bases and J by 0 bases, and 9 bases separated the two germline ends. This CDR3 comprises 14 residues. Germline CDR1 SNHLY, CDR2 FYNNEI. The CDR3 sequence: CASSASGSNYGYTF. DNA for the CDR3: TGTGCCAGCAGTGCTAGCGGCTCTAACTATGGCTACACCTTC.

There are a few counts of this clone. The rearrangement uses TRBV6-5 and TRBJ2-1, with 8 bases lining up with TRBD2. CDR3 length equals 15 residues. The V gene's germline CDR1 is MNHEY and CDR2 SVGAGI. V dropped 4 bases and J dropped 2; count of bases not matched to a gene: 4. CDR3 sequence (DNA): TGTGCCAGCAGTTTCGTAGCGGGAACCTACAATGAGCAGTTCTTC. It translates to CASSFVAGTYNEQFF.

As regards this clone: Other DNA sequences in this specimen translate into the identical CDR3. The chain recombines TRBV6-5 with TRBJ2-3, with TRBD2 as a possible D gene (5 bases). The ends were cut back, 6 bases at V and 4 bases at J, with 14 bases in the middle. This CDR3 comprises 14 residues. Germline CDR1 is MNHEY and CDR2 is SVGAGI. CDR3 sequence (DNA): TGTGCCAGCAGGACCACGGGAAGGCCAGATACGCAGTATTTT. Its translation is CASRTTGRPDTQYF.

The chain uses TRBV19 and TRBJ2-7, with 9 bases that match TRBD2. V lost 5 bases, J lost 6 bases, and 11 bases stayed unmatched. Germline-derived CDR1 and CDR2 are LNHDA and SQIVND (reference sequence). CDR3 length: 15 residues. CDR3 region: CASSLVAGGPVEQYF. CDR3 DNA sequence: TGTGCCAGTAGTTTGGTGGCGGGGGGGCCTGTCGAGCAGTACTTC.

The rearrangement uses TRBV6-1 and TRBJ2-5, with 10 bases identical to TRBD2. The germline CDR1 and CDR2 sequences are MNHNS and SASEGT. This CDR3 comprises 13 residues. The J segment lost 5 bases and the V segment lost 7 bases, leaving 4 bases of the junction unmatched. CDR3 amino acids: CASTLAGRETQYF. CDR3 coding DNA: TGTGCCAGCACACTAGCGGGGAGGGAGACCCAGTACTTC.

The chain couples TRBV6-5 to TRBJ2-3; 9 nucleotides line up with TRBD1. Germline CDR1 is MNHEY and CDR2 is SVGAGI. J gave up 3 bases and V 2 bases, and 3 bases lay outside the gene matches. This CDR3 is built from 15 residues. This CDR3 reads CASSYNRGRTDTQYF. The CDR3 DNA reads TGTGCCAGCAGTTACAACAGGGGGCGTACAGATACGCAGTATTTT.